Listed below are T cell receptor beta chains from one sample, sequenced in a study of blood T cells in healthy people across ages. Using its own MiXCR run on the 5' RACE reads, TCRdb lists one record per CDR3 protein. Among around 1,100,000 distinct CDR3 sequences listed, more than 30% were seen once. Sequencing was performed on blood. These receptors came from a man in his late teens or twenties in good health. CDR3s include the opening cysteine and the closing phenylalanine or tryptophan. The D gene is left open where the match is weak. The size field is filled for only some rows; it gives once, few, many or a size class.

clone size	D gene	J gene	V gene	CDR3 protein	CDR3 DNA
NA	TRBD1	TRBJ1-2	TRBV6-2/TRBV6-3	CASSDQGARYGYTF	TGTGCCAGCAGTGACCAGGGGGCTCGCTATGGCTACACCTTC
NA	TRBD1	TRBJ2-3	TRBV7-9	CASRSERGLSTDTQYF	TGTGCCAGCCGCTCGGAAAGGGGGCTGAGCACAGATACGCAGTATTTT
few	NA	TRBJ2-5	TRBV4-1	CASSQLADSMQETQYF	TGCGCCAGCAGCCAGTTGGCAGATTCTATGCAAGAGACCCAGTACTTC
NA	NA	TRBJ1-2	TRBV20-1	CSAHTGNLANYGYTF	TGCAGTGCTCACACCGGCAATTTAGCTAACTATGGCTACACCTTC
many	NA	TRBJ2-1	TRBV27	CASRVGSEQFF	TGTGCCAGCAGAGTGGGATCTGAGCAGTTCTTC
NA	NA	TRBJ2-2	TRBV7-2	CASSLGEAGELFF	TGTGCCAGCAGCTTAGGGGAGGCCGGGGAGCTGTTTTTT
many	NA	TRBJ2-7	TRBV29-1	CSVWDITYEQYF	TGCAGCGTTTGGGACATTACCTACGAGCAGTACTTC
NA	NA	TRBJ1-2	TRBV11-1	CASSLGQLRRHGYTF	TGTGCCAGCAGCTTAGGCCAGCTACGTCGGCATGGCTACACCTTC
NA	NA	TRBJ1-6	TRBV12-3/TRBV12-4	CASSFTRDGSPLHF	TGTGCCAGCAGTTTTACCAGGGACGGTTCACCCCTCCACTTT
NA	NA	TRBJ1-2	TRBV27	CASSIKSRGYYGYTF	TGTGCCAGCAGTATCAAGTCCCGGGGGTACTATGGCTACACCTTC
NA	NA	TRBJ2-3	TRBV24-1	CATSESPLDTRYF	TGTGCCACCAGTGAATCCCCGTTGGATACGCGGTATTTT
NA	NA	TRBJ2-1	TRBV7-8	CASSAYWGRVVNEQFF	TGTGCCAGCAGCGCCTACTGGGGACGTGTAGTCAATGAGCAGTTCTTC
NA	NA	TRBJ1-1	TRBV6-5	CASGRGSETFF	TGTGCCAGCGGGAGGGGATCTGAAACTTTCTTT
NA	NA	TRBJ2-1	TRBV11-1	CASRPKQGSGQFF	TGTGCCAGCAGACCCAAACAGGGAAGTGGGCAGTTCTTC
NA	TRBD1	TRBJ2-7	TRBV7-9	CASSSDRTLYNEQYF	TGTGCCAGCAGCTCGGACAGGACTCTCTACAATGAGCAGTACTTC
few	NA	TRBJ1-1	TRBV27	CASSPPGILAEAFF	TGTGCCAGCAGCCCCCCAGGGATATTAGCTGAAGCTTTCTTT
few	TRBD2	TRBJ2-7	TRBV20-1	CSARSGVARYEQYF	TGCAGTGCTAGAAGCGGGGTCGCTCGCTACGAGCAGTACTTC